A selection of T cell receptor beta chains follows, all from one sample in a study of blood T cell repertoires in COVID-19. Sequenced by immunoSEQ multiplex PCR; TCRdb stores in-frame clones only, minus some. Counted here are under 170,000 clones, 65% to 90% occurring once; the ten biggest clones make up 2.5% to 4%. Source material: peripheral blood. The receptors originated from a man in his sixties or seventies with acute or convalescent COVID-19. CDR3s include the opening cysteine and the closing phenylalanine or tryptophan. Each record gives: clone size, V gene, D gene, J gene, CDR3 DNA, CDR3 protein. A D gene is named only where the DNA matches it firmly. Clone size is given for some rows only: seen once, a few or many times, or a class if the clone is expanded.

.	TRBV7-2	TRBD1	TRBJ1-1	TGTGCCAGCAGCCCCATAACAGGGGCAGGTCGCACTGAAGCTTTCTTT	CASSPITGAGRTEAFF
once	TRBV4-3	TRBD1	TRBJ2-7	TGCGCCAGCAGCCAAGCGCGACAGGGGCCCTACGAGCAGTACTTC	CASSQARQGPYEQYF
.	TRBV6-5	TRBD1	TRBJ2-5	TGTGCCAGCAGTTACTCAAGGACAGGGGGCGCAGAGACCCAGTACTTC	CASSYSRTGGAETQYF
few	TRBV3-1/TRBV3-2	.	TRBJ1-6	TGTGCCAGCAGCCCCGGGGGGGTTTCACCCCTCCACTTT	CASSPGGVSPLHF
.	TRBV24-1	.	TRBJ2-6	TGTGCCACCAGTGTAGGGCAGGGCCTCAGCTCTGGGGCCAACGTCCTGACTTTC	CATSVGQGLSSGANVLTF
.	TRBV28	TRBD2	TRBJ2-7	TGTGCCAGCAGTCCATCTAGCGGGAGCGGCTACGAGCAGTACTTC	CASSPSSGSGYEQYF
.	TRBV6-5	TRBD1	TRBJ1-5	TGTGCCAGCAGTCGGGACAGTGGCAATCAGCCCCAGCATTTT	CASSRDSGNQPQHF
.	TRBV4-1	.	TRBJ2-7	TGCGCCAGCAGCCAAGATCGGCTAGCTGGCGAGCAGTACTTC	CASSQDRLAGEQYF
.	TRBV27	.	TRBJ2-7	TGTGCCAGCAGGGGGCCGGTGAGCTACGAGCAGTACTTC	CASRGPVSYEQYF
.	TRBV5-6	.	TRBJ1-6	TGTGCCAGCAGCGCGATCAGGGGACCCTATAATTCACCCCTCCACTTT	CASSAIRGPYNSPLHF
.	TRBV6-4	.	TRBJ2-1	TGTGCCAGCAGTGAGGACTATTACAATGAGCAGTTCTTC	CASSEDYYNEQFF
.	TRBV10-3	.	TRBJ2-5	TGTGCCACCTCCCGGGGAACGGAGACCCAGTACTTC	CATSRGTETQYF
.	TRBV7-2	TRBD1	TRBJ2-3	TGTGCCAGCAGCCCAACAGGGGCCTTCACAGATACGCAGTATTTT	CASSPTGAFTDTQYF
.	TRBV9	.	TRBJ1-5	TGTGCCAGCAGCGTCTCAGGTAACAATCAGCCCCAGCATTTT	CASSVSGNNQPQHF
.	TRBV7-7	TRBD2	TRBJ2-1	TGTGCTAGCAGCTCCGGGACTAGCTTATACAATGAGCAGTTCTTC	CASSSGTSLYNEQFF
few	TRBV19	.	TRBJ2-2	TGTGCCAGTAGTATATCTAGGCAGAACACCGGGGAGCTGTTTTTT	CASSISRQNTGELFF
.	TRBV11-2	.	TRBJ2-2	TGTGCCAGCAGCTTAGGTGCTAAAACCGGGGAGCTGTTTTTT	CASSLGAKTGELFF
.	TRBV4-3	.	TRBJ2-2	TGCGCCAGCAGCCAAGATTCTGGGGGGAGGTGGACCGGGGAGCTGTTTTTT	CASSQDSGGRWTGELFF
.	TRBV7-3	TRBD2	TRBJ2-5	TGTGCCAGCAGCTTATCCCTAGCGGGAGAGGAGACCCAGTACTTC	CASSLSLAGEETQYF
.	TRBV19	TRBD2	TRBJ2-3	TGTGCCAGTAGTATTGGGACTAGCAGGTCAGATACGCAGTATTTT	CASSIGTSRSDTQYF
.	TRBV19	.	TRBJ2-1	TGTGCCAGTAGTATAAATCTAGCGATCGATGAGCAGTTCTTC	CASSINLAIDEQFF
.	TRBV7-2	TRBD1	TRBJ1-6	TGTGCCAGCAGCACTACGACAGGGGAGCATTCACCCCTCCACTTT	CASSTTTGEHSPLHF
.	TRBV24-1	TRBD1	TRBJ2-1	TGTGCCACCAGTGACCAGGACAGGGTGATATATAATGAGCAGTTCTTC	CATSDQDRVIYNEQFF
.	TRBV7-8	TRBD1	TRBJ1-4	TGTGCCAGCAGCCTAGGACAGGGGTACGAAAAACTGTTTTTT	CASSLGQGYEKLFF
.	TRBV4-2	TRBD1	TRBJ1-2	TGTGCCAGCAGCCAATCGACAGGGGCTAACTATGGCTACACCTTC	CASSQSTGANYGYTF
.	TRBV28	TRBD2	TRBJ2-3	TGTGCCAGCAGTTTAAATTCGGGGAGGGAGGGCACAGATACGCAGTATTTT	CASSLNSGREGTDTQYF
.	TRBV7-2	TRBD2	TRBJ2-2	TGTGCCAGCAGCTTAGGTCCGGGGGGAGGCGGGGAGCTGTTTTTT	CASSLGPGGGGELFF
.	TRBV6-2/TRBV6-3	TRBD2	TRBJ2-1	TGTGCCAGCAGTTTTGGACTAGCGGGAGGCAATGAGCAGTTCTTC	CASSFGLAGGNEQFF
.	TRBV15	TRBD2	TRBJ2-3	TGTGCCACCAGCGATAGGGGACTAGCGCAACCCACAGATACGCAGTATTTT	CATSDRGLAQPTDTQYF
.	TRBV5-1	TRBD2	TRBJ2-3	TGCGCCAGCAGCCTGGAGGCGGGAGGCCCAGATACGCAGTATTTT	CASSLEAGGPDTQYF
.	TRBV11-2	TRBD1	TRBJ1-2	TGTGCCAGCAGCACCAACCTTGGACAGGGGGGCTATGGCTACACCTTC	CASSTNLGQGGYGYTF
.	TRBV5-6	TRBD1	TRBJ2-5	TGTGCCAGCAGCTCCCGGGACAGGGGGCAAACCTGGCCCGAGACCCAGTACTTC	CASSSRDRGQTWPETQYF
.	TRBV5-4	.	TRBJ2-5	TGTGCCAGCAGCTGGGGGCAGATGACCCAAGAGACCCAGTACTTC	CASSWGQMTQETQYF
.	TRBV24-1	TRBD2	TRBJ2-3	TGTGCCACCAGTGGGCCCGGGACTAGCGGAGGGAGCACAGATACGCAGTATTTT	CATSGPGTSGGSTDTQYF
.	TRBV11-1	TRBD1	TRBJ1-2	TGTGCCAGCAGCCCCCGGACAGGGTCGGACTATGGCTACACCTTC	CASSPRTGSDYGYTF
.	TRBV11-3	TRBD2	TRBJ2-5	TGTGCCAGCAGCTTAGGAACTAGCGGGACTGAAGAGACCCAGTACTTC	CASSLGTSGTEETQYF
.	TRBV19	.	TRBJ2-3	TGTGCCAGTAGTATGGCCGGAGGGCCGACTAGCACAGATACGCAGTATTTT	CASSMAGGPTSTDTQYF
.	TRBV5-8	.	TRBJ2-3	TGTGCCAGCAGCACCACCCGAATGGCTGGCACAGATACGCAGTATTTT	CASSTTRMAGTDTQYF
few	TRBV28	.	TRBJ1-1	TGTGCCAGCATCAGTCAAACTGAAGCTTTCTTT	CASISQTEAFF
.	TRBV24-1	.	TRBJ1-1	TGTGCCACCCGATACGGGAGGAACACTGAAGCTTTCTTT	CATRYGRNTEAFF
.	TRBV18	TRBD1	TRBJ1-5	TGTGCCAGCTCACTAGACAGGGGGGACCCCCAGCATTTT	CASSLDRGDPQHF
once	TRBV5-1	.	TRBJ2-1	TGCGCCAGCAGCTTTTTAACAGGGTCCTACAATGAGCAGTTCTTC	CASSFLTGSYNEQFF
.	TRBV29-1	.	TRBJ1-4	TGCAGCGTTGTTATAAGTGAGAAACTGTTTTTT	CSVVISEKLFF
.	TRBV7-2	TRBD2	TRBJ2-3	TGTGCCAGCAGCTTACTAGCGGATATTAGCACAGATACGCAGTATTTT	CASSLLADISTDTQYF
.	TRBV18	TRBD1	TRBJ1-4	TGTGCCAGCTCGCGCGACAGGGGTGGTAATGAAAAACTGTTTTTT	CASSRDRGGNEKLFF
.	TRBV5-5	.	TRBJ2-7	TGTGCCAGCAGCTTGGGCGGGTACGGGGATTACGAGCAGTACTTC	CASSLGGYGDYEQYF
.	TRBV29-1	.	TRBJ2-3	TGCAGCGTTGATCCAGTTACTACGGGTACGCAGTATTTT	CSVDPVTTGTQYF
.	TRBV3-1/TRBV3-2	.	TRBJ1-4	TGTGCCAGCAGCCATCTAGGGGTCGAAAAACTGTTTTTT	CASSHLGVEKLFF
few	TRBV7-2	.	TRBJ1-2	TGTGCCAGCAGCTTAAACGGGAACTATGGCTACACCTTC	CASSLNGNYGYTF
once	TRBV28	.	TRBJ2-2	TGTGCCTCTTGGTCGACCGGGGTGAACACCGGGGAGCTGTTTTTT	CASWSTGVNTGELFF